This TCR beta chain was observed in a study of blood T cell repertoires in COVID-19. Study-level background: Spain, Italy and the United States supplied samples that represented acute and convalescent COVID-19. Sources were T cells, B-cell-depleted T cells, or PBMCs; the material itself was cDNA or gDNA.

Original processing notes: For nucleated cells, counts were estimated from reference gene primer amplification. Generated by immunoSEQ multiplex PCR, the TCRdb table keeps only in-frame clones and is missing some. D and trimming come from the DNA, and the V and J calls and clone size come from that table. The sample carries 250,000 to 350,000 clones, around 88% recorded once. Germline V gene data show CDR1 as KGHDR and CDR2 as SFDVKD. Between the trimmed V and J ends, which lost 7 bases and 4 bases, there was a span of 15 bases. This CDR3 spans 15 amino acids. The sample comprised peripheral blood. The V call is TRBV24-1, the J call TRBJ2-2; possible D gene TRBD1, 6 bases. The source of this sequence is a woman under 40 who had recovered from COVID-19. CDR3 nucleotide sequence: TGTGCCACCAGGGCCCCGACAGGAGGCACCGGGGAGCTGTTTTTT. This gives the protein CATRAPTGGTGELFF.